The clone carrying this T cell receptor (beta chain) has a single count. Germline CDR1 reads KGHSH; CDR2 reads LQKENI. The CDR3 loop spans 17 amino acids. Trimming took 4 bases from V and 2 from J, leaving 20 bases between them. This sample stems from a study of blood T cell repertoires in COVID-19. On the study more broadly: Samples representing acute and convalescent COVID-19 were sourced from the United States, Italy and Spain. The analysed material was cDNA or gDNA that came from T cells, B-cell-depleted T cells, or PBMCs.

Source study methods: Quantification of nucleated cells was approximated via reference gene primer amplification. Only in-frame clones appear in the TCRdb table, and some are missing; sequencing was by immunoSEQ multiplex PCR. V, J and clone size reflect that table, while D and trimming were determined from the DNA. This table has under 250,000 clones, approximately 91% appearing once. The sample comprised peripheral blood. The chain has TRBV18 and TRBJ1-2; maybe TRBD1 (5 bases). This clonotype was sampled from a man aged 40-49 years with acute or convalescent COVID-19. The CDR3 region is CASSQQTGTSGNYGYTF. The CDR3, as DNA: TGTGCCAGCTCACAACAGACCGGGACTTCCGGGAACTATGGCTACACCTTC.